This is a list of T cell receptor beta chains from one sample in a study of blood T cell repertoires in COVID-19. Produced via immunoSEQ multiplex PCR; TCRdb's table is partial and in-frame only. The data show about 240,000 clones, about four fifths seen once. What was sequenced was peripheral blood. These receptors were obtained from a woman in her late teens or twenties with acute or convalescent COVID-19. The CDR3 runs from the conserved cysteine through the conserved F or W. Fields, in order: V gene, J gene, clone size, CDR3 length, D gene, CDR3 DNA, CDR3 protein. D genes are given only for firm matches. Not all rows give a size; the values are once, few, many and, for expanded clones, a class.

V: TRBV9; J: TRBJ1-5; size: NA; length: 17; D: NA; DNA: TGTGCCAGCAGCGTAGAACGCCCCGGGGATAGCAATCAGCCCCAGCATTTT; CDR3: CASSVERPGDSNQPQHF
V: TRBV30; J: TRBJ1-6; size: NA; length: 15; D: NA; DNA: TGTGCCTGGTGGGGAGGGAGCTCCTATAATTCACCCCTCCACTTT; CDR3: CAWWGGSSYNSPLHF
V: TRBV10-3; J: TRBJ2-2; size: NA; length: 15; D: TRBD2; DNA: TGTGCCATCAAGGATCTAGCGGAGAACACCGGGGAGCTGTTTTTT; CDR3: CAIKDLAENTGELFF
V: TRBV19; J: TRBJ2-2; size: NA; length: 15; D: NA; DNA: TGTGCCAGTAGTATAGGACAGGTTGGCACCGGGGAGCTGTTTTTT; CDR3: CASSIGQVGTGELFF
V: TRBV27; J: TRBJ2-5; size: few; length: 15; D: TRBD1; DNA: TGTGCCAGCAGTTCCTGGGACAGGGGCACGGAGACCCAGTACTTC; CDR3: CASSSWDRGTETQYF
V: TRBV7-9; J: TRBJ2-1; size: NA; length: 17; D: NA; DNA: TGTGCCAGCAGCTTATTGACGGGAGTTGGTCTTTCCAATGAGCAGTTCTTC; CDR3: CASSLLTGVGLSNEQFF
V: TRBV18; J: TRBJ2-2; size: NA; length: 13; D: TRBD1; DNA: TGTGCCAGCTCACTGACAGGGCCCCCAGAGCTGTTTTTT; CDR3: CASSLTGPPELFF
V: TRBV6-5; J: TRBJ2-1; size: NA; length: 11; D: NA; DNA: TGTGCCAGCAGTTACGGCCAAGAGCAGTTCTTC; CDR3: CASSYGQEQFF
V: TRBV11-3; J: TRBJ2-2; size: NA; length: 17; D: TRBD1; DNA: TGTGCCAGCAGCTTAGAGGACAGGTTTCGGGGCACCGGGGAGCTGTTTTTT; CDR3: CASSLEDRFRGTGELFF
V: TRBV30; J: TRBJ2-5; size: NA; length: 13; D: NA; DNA: TGTGCCTGGAGTTCCCTGACGCGGAAGACCCAGTACTTC; CDR3: CAWSSLTRKTQYF
V: TRBV6-2/TRBV6-3; J: TRBJ2-5; size: NA; length: 16; D: TRBD1; DNA: TGTGCCAGCAGCCCCCTCGGGACAGGTGATCAAGAGACCCAGTACTTC; CDR3: CASSPLGTGDQETQYF
V: TRBV12-3/TRBV12-4; J: TRBJ2-2; size: NA; length: 12; D: NA; DNA: TGTGCCAGCGAGGAGGGGACCGGGGAGCTGTTTTTT; CDR3: CASEEGTGELFF
V: TRBV9; J: TRBJ1-1; size: NA; length: 15; D: NA; DNA: TGTGCCAGCAGCCCTACAGGGAGACGGAACACTGAAGCTTTCTTT; CDR3: CASSPTGRRNTEAFF
V: TRBV28; J: TRBJ2-7; size: NA; length: 15; D: NA; DNA: TGTGCCAGCAGTTTTTCAGGGGCTGGGGATCGCGAGCAGTACTTC; CDR3: CASSFSGAGDREQYF
V: TRBV5-1; J: TRBJ1-5; size: NA; length: 15; D: NA; DNA: TGCGCCAGCAGCTTGGAAGGGGGACGCAATCAGCCCCAGCATTTT; CDR3: CASSLEGGRNQPQHF
V: TRBV7-2; J: TRBJ1-4; size: NA; length: 15; D: NA; DNA: TGTGCCAGCAGCTTCCACTGGACAGACAATGAAAAACTGTTTTTT; CDR3: CASSFHWTDNEKLFF
V: TRBV7-8; J: TRBJ2-1; size: NA; length: 15; D: TRBD2; DNA: TGTGCCAGCAGCTTAGGGCGGGAGCACGGGAATGAGCAGTTCTTC; CDR3: CASSLGREHGNEQFF
V: TRBV3-1/TRBV3-2; J: TRBJ2-1; size: NA; length: 15; D: TRBD2; DNA: TGTGCCAGCAGCCAAGTGAGCGGGACTGTCAATGAGCAGTTCTTC; CDR3: CASSQVSGTVNEQFF
V: TRBV4-2; J: TRBJ1-2; size: NA; length: 13; D: NA; DNA: TGTGCCAGCAGCCAAACAGGCCTGGATGGCTACACCTTC; CDR3: CASSQTGLDGYTF
V: TRBV20-1; J: TRBJ1-1; size: NA; length: 17; D: TRBD1; DNA: TGCAGTGCTAGTTGGACAGGGTTTCGTCGTTGGAACACTGAAGCTTTCTTT; CDR3: CSASWTGFRRWNTEAFF
V: TRBV7-8; J: TRBJ1-2; size: NA; length: 13; D: NA; DNA: TGTGCCAGCAGCCGGACGGAGGCATATGGCTACACCTTC; CDR3: CASSRTEAYGYTF
V: TRBV18; J: TRBJ1-1; size: once; length: 14; D: NA; DNA: TGTGCCAGCTCACCTTCGACAAAGAACACTGAAGCTTTCTTT; CDR3: CASSPSTKNTEAFF
V: TRBV19; J: TRBJ2-1; size: NA; length: 12; D: TRBD2; DNA: TGTGCCACTATAGCGGGGCCCCTTGAGCAGTTCTTC; CDR3: CATIAGPLEQFF
V: TRBV30; J: TRBJ1-6; size: NA; length: 14; D: TRBD1; DNA: TGTGCCTGGCACAGGGGTCTCGATAATTCACCCCTCCACTTT; CDR3: CAWHRGLDNSPLHF
V: TRBV5-1; J: TRBJ1-3; size: once; length: 14; D: NA; DNA: TGCGCCAGCAGCATAACAGGGAGTGGAAACACCATATATTTT; CDR3: CASSITGSGNTIYF
V: TRBV6-5; J: TRBJ2-6; size: NA; length: 15; D: NA; DNA: TGTGCCAGCAGTTACGGGGCTACTGGGGCCAACGTCCTGACTTTC; CDR3: CASSYGATGANVLTF
V: TRBV14; J: TRBJ1-2; size: NA; length: 17; D: NA; DNA: TGTGCCAGCAGCCCCAAGACCCCACGACAGGCAGCTTATGGCTACACCTTC; CDR3: CASSPKTPRQAAYGYTF
V: TRBV7-2; J: TRBJ2-5; size: NA; length: 16; D: NA; DNA: TGTGCCAGCAGAGGCGCCACTAGCTGGCCGGGGGAGACCCAGTACTTC; CDR3: CASRGATSWPGETQYF
V: TRBV7-2; J: TRBJ1-6; size: NA; length: 14; D: NA; DNA: TGTGCCAGCAGCTTAGGGACAGTAAATTCACCCCTCCACTTT; CDR3: CASSLGTVNSPLHF
V: TRBV6-5; J: TRBJ1-2; size: NA; length: 14; D: TRBD1; DNA: TGTGCCAGCAGCGAGAGACAGGGAAACTATGGCTACACCTTC; CDR3: CASSERQGNYGYTF
V: TRBV25-1; J: TRBJ2-3; size: NA; length: 16; D: NA; DNA: TGTGCCAGCAGTGTTGGAGCCCCGGTGGGCACAGATACGCAGTATTTT; CDR3: CASSVGAPVGTDTQYF
V: TRBV7-8; J: TRBJ2-1; size: NA; length: 15; D: TRBD2; DNA: TGTGCCAGCAGCTCCCGGGACTACCTAAACAATGAGCAGTTCTTC; CDR3: CASSSRDYLNNEQFF
V: TRBV12-3/TRBV12-4; J: TRBJ2-1; size: NA; length: 11; D: NA; DNA: TGTGCCAGCCTCGGACTCAATGAGCAGTTCTTC; CDR3: CASLGLNEQFF
V: TRBV29-1; J: TRBJ2-7; size: NA; length: 11; D: NA; DNA: TGCAGCGCTGGGGCCTCCTACGAGCAGTACTTC; CDR3: CSAGASYEQYF
V: TRBV4-2; J: TRBJ1-5; size: few; length: 19; D: TRBD1; DNA: TGTGCCAGCAGCCCGACAAACCCCGGACAGGGGTGGGGGAATCAGCCCCAGCATTTT; CDR3: CASSPTNPGQGWGNQPQHF
V: TRBV11-2; J: TRBJ1-6; size: once; length: 17; D: NA; DNA: TGTGCCAGCAGCTTAGTGGCAGGGGTATCCTATAATTCACCCCTCCACTTT; CDR3: CASSLVAGVSYNSPLHF
V: TRBV7-3; J: TRBJ2-1; size: NA; length: 14; D: NA; DNA: TGTGCCAGCAGCTTTTCCCAGGGTGACAATGAGCAGTTCTTC; CDR3: CASSFSQGDNEQFF
V: TRBV6-4; J: TRBJ1-4; size: NA; length: 17; D: NA; DNA: TGTGCCAGCAGTGACCCGAAACAGGGCCCATTAGGAGAAAAACTGTTTTTT; CDR3: CASSDPKQGPLGEKLFF
V: TRBV5-1; J: TRBJ2-7; size: NA; length: 18; D: TRBD2; DNA: TGCGCCAGCAGCCTCTACGGCCCCGGACTAGCGGGAGACAACGAGCAGTACTTC; CDR3: CASSLYGPGLAGDNEQYF
V: TRBV7-9; J: TRBJ1-2; size: NA; length: 14; D: TRBD1; DNA: TGTGCCAGCAGCTACGGGACAGAGGGTTATGGCTACACCTTC; CDR3: CASSYGTEGYGYTF
V: TRBV7-9; J: TRBJ1-2; size: once; length: 16; D: TRBD1; DNA: TGTGCCAGCAGCTTAGATGGGACAGGACACAACTATGGCTACACCTTC; CDR3: CASSLDGTGHNYGYTF
V: TRBV10-2; J: TRBJ2-7; size: NA; length: 15; D: NA; DNA: TGCGCCAGCAGGGCAAACAGGGTATCTCAATACGAGCAGTACTTC; CDR3: CASRANRVSQYEQYF
V: TRBV28; J: TRBJ2-7; size: NA; length: 16; D: NA; DNA: TGTGCCAGCAGTTTATTCTCGGGGGGCCTCCGGGACGAGCAGTACTTC; CDR3: CASSLFSGGLRDEQYF
V: TRBV15; J: TRBJ1-2; size: once; length: 18; D: TRBD1; DNA: TGTGCCACCAGCGCGCTGGCTGGTCAGGGGGCTGTTAACTATGGCTACACCTTC; CDR3: CATSALAGQGAVNYGYTF
V: TRBV5-6; J: TRBJ1-4; size: NA; length: 16; D: TRBD1; DNA: TGTGCCAGCAGCCGGGGACAGGGGGCAACTAATGAAAAACTGTTTTTT; CDR3: CASSRGQGATNEKLFF
V: TRBV7-9; J: TRBJ2-3; size: NA; length: 12; D: NA; DNA: TGTGCCAGCAGCTTATCTGCAGATACGCAGTATTTT; CDR3: CASSLSADTQYF
V: TRBV4-2; J: TRBJ2-7; size: NA; length: 16; D: TRBD1; DNA: TGTGCCAGCAGCCAAGGAAGGTGGGACAGCTCCTACGAGCAGTACTTC; CDR3: CASSQGRWDSSYEQYF
V: TRBV7-2; J: TRBJ1-6; size: NA; length: 15; D: TRBD1; DNA: TGTGCCAGCAGCCCGCGACAGGGTTGGGATTCACCCCTCCACTTT; CDR3: CASSPRQGWDSPLHF
V: TRBV5-4; J: TRBJ1-5; size: few; length: 16; D: TRBD1; DNA: TGTGCCAGCAGCTTGACAGGGGGGAGTGGGAATCAGCCCCAGCATTTT; CDR3: CASSLTGGSGNQPQHF
V: TRBV28; J: TRBJ2-7; size: once; length: 15; D: TRBD1; DNA: TGTGCCAGCAGCCCAGGGGGCAGGGTAGGCTACGAGCAGTACTTC; CDR3: CASSPGGRVGYEQYF